This T cell receptor (beta chain) was captured in a study of OX40 agonist ivuxolimab in advanced cancers. Turning to the overall study: Ivuxolimab was an agonistic, fully human IgG2 monoclonal antibody directed against OX40 (CD134), a costimulatory receptor. Intravenous ivuxolimab was administered to patients every 2 weeks at six dose levels: 0.01, 0.1, 0.3, 1.5, 3 and 10 mg/kg. Of the roughly 51 patients in dose escalation, some 20 had hepatocellular carcinoma, approximately 15 had melanoma, 9 had renal cell carcinoma and 9 had head and neck cancer. A male proportion of around 83% and a mean age of approximately 61 years, ranging from 23 to 79, were recorded for the dose-escalation cohort. Prior anti-PD-1, anti-PD-L1 or anti-CTLA-4 therapy was permitted, and 40% of dose-escalation patients had received checkpoint inhibitors. Partial responses occurred in three dose-escalation patients, of whom one had hepatocellular carcinoma and two had cutaneous melanoma. Peripheral TCRbeta sequencing aimed to test whether ivuxolimab altered TCR sequence diversity and caused clonal T-cell expansion. The paper reports the monotherapy dose-escalation portion (N of about 50 patients) of the phase I ivuxolimab trial. Study-wide findings and limitations: At doses of 0.1 to 3.0 mg/kg, clonal expansion of both CD4+ and CD8+ blood T cells was observed from baseline to week 6. In partial responders in the 0.1-3.0 mg/kg groups, normalized peripheral clonal expansion was found to be among the lowest, especially among CD8+ T cells. Low levels of normalized T-cell clonal expansion were also seen in some patients who did not respond. The antigen specificity of the peripheral T cells that underwent clonal expansion was not determined. After ivuxolimab, expanded clones were on average more numerous among CD8+ T cells than among CD4+ T cells.

About this clone itself: The specificity of this receptor is unknown. The input lacks base qualities; no much larger clone sits a single base away.

Genomic DNA was extracted from sorted cells for sequencing of the TCRbeta CDR3 region. The immunoSEQ Assay was used for sequencing of TCRbeta CDR3 regions. Here the immuneACCESS table is served through TCRdb, limited to in-frame sequences with V and J called. Missing clones are a known gap in these copies; in checked studies unresolved V genes cover under half, and the rest lacks a known reason. The sample table lists roughly 56,000 clones, less than 90% of them with a count of one. The ten largest account for about 0.76% of the sample. The CDR3 contains 18 residues, cysteine and phenylalanine counted. Just CDR3 DNA is preserved here, 54 bases in frame from base 1. Trimming removed 0 bases from V and 6 bases from J; the gene matches leave 7 bases unexplained. For CDR1 and CDR2, the germline V gene lists ENHRY and SYGVKD. Patients with a history of autoimmune disease or receiving systemic immunosuppression were excluded from the trial. In every dose cohort, peripheral blood was drawn for TCR sequencing at baseline, cycle 4 day 1, and cycle 7 day 1. Samples came from an open-label, multicenter, first-in-human phase I dose-escalation trial of ivuxolimab. Adults with locally advanced or metastatic melanoma, renal cell carcinoma, hepatocellular carcinoma or head and neck squamous cell carcinoma were enrolled in the trial. CD4+ and CD8+ T cells were sorted separately from peripheral blood before TCR sequencing.

The source of this sequence is an adult with an advanced solid tumor such as melanoma, head and neck, liver or kidney cancer. The specimen comprised CD4+ or CD8+ T cells sorted from blood, sampled in a trial of the OX40 agonist ivuxolimab. The sequence links TRBV10-3 to TRBJ2-1, with TRBD2 matching 14 junction bases. The sequenced DNA is TGTGCCATCAGTGAGTCTTACGGGACTAGCGGGAGTGGCAATGAGCAGTTCTTC. Translated, it reads CAISESYGTSGSGNEQFF.